These 19 T cell receptor beta chains came from one sample sequenced in a study of OX40 agonist ivuxolimab in advanced cancers. Generated by immunoSEQ multiplex PCR, the TCRdb table keeps only in-frame clones and is missing some. The data show about 18,000 clones, approximately 80% seen once. Sequenced here: CD4+ or CD8+ T cells sorted from blood, sampled in a trial of the OX40 agonist ivuxolimab. Receptors were obtained from an adult with an advanced solid tumor such as melanoma, head and neck, liver or kidney cancer.

The rearrangement links TRBV19 to TRBJ1-5; the D gene is possibly TRBD1 (5 bases). The CDR3 spans 13 residues. Looked up from germline, CDR1 is LNHDA and CDR2 is SQIVND (reference sequence). Between the trimmed V and J ends, which lost 9 bases and 2 bases, there was a span of 11 bases. The CDR3 loop is CASQPGRNQPQHF. The CDR3 coding sequence is TGTGCCAGCCAACCAGGGCGCAATCAGCCCCAGCATTTT.

The J gene is TRBJ2-1, the V gene TRBV19, with TRBD1 matching over 8 bases. The length of the CDR3 is 16 residues. V was pared by 3 bases and J by 3 bases, with 7 bases of the junction left unmatched. From germline, CDR1 is LNHDA and CDR2 SQIVND (reference sequence). CDR3 residues: CASSINIGTGYNEQFF. DNA for the CDR3: TGTGCCAGTAGTATTAATATCGGGACAGGCTACAATGAGCAGTTCTTC. The entire variable domain, with the rest obtained from reference TRBV19 and TRBJ2-1, is as follows: DGGITQSPKYLFRKEGQNVTLSCEQNLNHDAMYWYRQDPGQGLRLIYYSQIVNDFQKGDIAEGYSVSREKKESFPLTVTSAQKNPTAFYLCASSINIGTGYNEQFFGPGTRLTVL.

The V and J genes are TRBV7-9 and TRBJ1-2; D remains unclear. The ends were cut back, 1 base at V and 4 bases at J, with 7 bases in the middle. The CDR3 loop spans 13 amino acids. The germline CDR1 and CDR2 sequences are SEHNR and FQNEAQ (reference sequence). CDR3 protein: CASSLVEGYGYTF. The CDR3 DNA is TGTGCCAGCAGCTTAGTTGAGGGCTATGGCTACACCTTC.

V is TRBV30 and J is TRBJ1-2, with 9 bases identical to TRBD1. Trimming took 0 bases from V and 5 from J; bases not matched to a gene: 4. The length of the CDR3 is 14 residues. CDR1 and CDR2 (germline): GTSNPN, SVGIG (reference sequence). The CDR3 DNA sequence: TGTGCCTGGAGTGTAACAGGGGGCGTTTATGGCTACACCTTC. The encoded protein is CAWSVTGGVYGYTF.

The chain is built from TRBV11-3 and TRBJ1-2; the D is unclear. Looked up from germline, CDR1 is SGHNT and CDR2 is YENEEA. CDR3 length: 13 amino acids. The V gene lost 5 bases and the J gene lost 0 bases, with 7 bases spanning the gap. The CDR3 nucleotides are TGTGCCAGCAGCCCTACCTCTAACTATGGCTACACCTTC. This translates into CASSPTSNYGYTF.

Only one count was recorded for this clone. This sequence joins TRBV14 and TRBJ1-1; TRBD1 might be the D (6 bases). Germline-derived CDR1 and CDR2 are SGHDN and FVKESK. CDR3 size: 13 residues. Trimming stripped 4 bases from V and 7 bases from J, with 13 bases between. This CDR3 is CASSPWGAVEAFF. CDR3 nucleotide sequence: TGTGCCAGCAGCCCCTGGGGGGCAGTTGAAGCTTTCTTT. Supplemented by reference TRBV14 and TRBJ1-1, the full variable domain reads EAGVTQFPSHSVIEKGQTVTLRCDPISGHDNLYWYRRVMGKEIKFLLHFVKESKQDESGMPNNRFLAERTGGTYSTLKVQPAELEDSGVYFCASSPWGAVEAFFGQGTRLTVV.

V is TRBV5-1 and J is TRBJ2-3; D is unresolved. Trimming removed 1 base at V and 4 bases at J, with 16 bases between. The CDR3 sequence is 16 residues long. Germline values: CDR1 SGHRS, CDR2 YFSETQ. The CDR3 loop reads CASSLNWARLADTQYF. CDR3 DNA sequence: TGCGCCAGCAGCTTGAATTGGGCCCGCCTGGCAGATACGCAGTATTTT.

The chain is built from TRBV5-1 and TRBJ2-7, with D maybe TRBD2 (6 bases). The CDR3 contains 15 residues. CDR1 is SGHRS, CDR2 YFSETQ, per germline. V was pared by 0 bases and J by 6 bases, with 16 bases between. The CDR3 region is CASSLAETGGFEQYF. CDR3 DNA: TGCGCCAGCAGCTTGGCTGAAACCGGGGGTTTCGAGCAGTACTTC.

This sequence joins TRBV5-1 and TRBJ2-5; D is unclear. Trimming pared 4 bases from V and 5 bases from J, leaving 9 bases between. The CDR3 has 12 residues. Germline assignment: CDR1 SGHRS and CDR2 YFSETQ. CDR3 nucleotide sequence: TGCGCCAGCAGCCCCGGACCTGAGACCCAGTACTTC. This sequence encodes CASSPGPETQYF.

The V gene is TRBV6-5, the J gene TRBJ1-5, with a weak D call TRBD1 (5 bases). This CDR3 is built from 14 residues. Trimming stripped 7 bases from V and 3 bases from J, with 13 bases between. CDR1 is MNHEY, CDR2 SVGAGI, per germline. CDR3 nucleotides: TGTGCCAGCAACTTCCGACAGTCCAATCAGCCCCAGCATTTT. It yields the protein CASNFRQSNQPQHF.

The rearrangement joins TRBV28 to TRBJ2-5; D possibly corresponds to TRBD1 (5 bases). The germline gives CDR1 MDHEN, CDR2 SYDVKM. The CDR3 contains 14 residues. The germline V and J ends were trimmed by 1 base and 6 bases, with 12 bases remaining between them. DNA for the CDR3: TGTGCCAGCAGTTTATCGGCAGGGTTAAAGACCCAGTACTTC. Translated, it gives CASSLSAGLKTQYF.

This chain uses TRBV5-5 with TRBJ2-7, with TRBD1 as a possible D gene (9 bases). CDR3 length: 14 residues. V dropped 6 bases and J dropped 6 bases, with 19 bases sitting between them. Germline V CDR1 and CDR2: SGHKS, YYEKEE (reference sequence). This chain's CDR3 is CASTPGGTGREQYF. In DNA, the CDR3 is TGTGCCAGCACCCCGGGGGGGACAGGGCGCGAGCAGTACTTC.

The chain couples TRBV7-8 to TRBJ1-3; D not resolved. The CDR3 is 15 amino acids. Trimming cost V 2 bases and J 2 bases, with 10 bases left between them. Germline lookup yields CDR1 SGHVS and CDR2 FQNEAQ. DNA of the CDR3: TGTGCCAGCAGCTTATCCCTTAGCCCTGGAAACACCATATATTTT. This encodes CASSLSLSPGNTIYF.

This clone was counted only a few times. The J gene is TRBJ1-6, the V gene TRBV6-5, with D uncertain. The CDR3 extends over 14 amino acids. The V end lost 3 bases, the J end lost 9 bases, and 12 bases lay between the germline ends. CDR1 MNHEY and CDR2 SVGAGI come from the germline V gene. The CDR3 here is CASSYGTPTSPLHF. The DNA for the CDR3 is TGTGCCAGCAGTTATGGCACCCCAACTTCACCCCTCCACTTT.

The V call is TRBV16, the J call TRBJ1-5, with unresolved D. This CDR3 spans 14 amino acids. CDR1 is KGHSY, CDR2 FQNENV, per germline. The V end lost 4 bases, the J end lost 6 bases, and 13 bases lay between the germline ends. The CDR3 region is CASSPTVGVQPQHF. CDR3 nucleotide sequence: TGTGCCAGCAGCCCTACCGTTGGGGTTCAGCCCCAGCATTTT.

Comment on this clone: Other DNA sequences of this sample code for an identical CDR3. The gene calls are TRBV7-2 and TRBJ2-5; TRBD1 matches 9 bases. In germline, CDR1 is SGHTA, CDR2 FQGNSA. Unmatched junction bases numbered 2, after V lost 5 bases and J lost 4 bases. The CDR3 runs to 13 residues. For the CDR3, the DNA is TGTGCCAGCAGCCCGGACAGGGGAGAGACCCAGTACTTC. The encoded protein is CASSPDRGETQYF.

The chain is built from TRBV9 and TRBJ2-2, with D possibly matching TRBD1 (6 bases). Germline values: CDR1 SGDLS, CDR2 YYNGEE. Trimming removed 3 bases at V and 2 bases at J, with 14 bases between. The CDR3 runs to 16 residues. The CDR3 DNA reads as TGTGCCAGCAGCGCCCGAGGACAGATAAACACCGGGGAGCTGTTTTTT. Translation gives CASSARGQINTGELFF.

The J gene is TRBJ2-2, the V gene TRBV6-5; 7 positions agree with TRBD1. Per germline, CDR1 MNHEY and CDR2 SVGAGI. V shed 10 bases and J 4 bases; nucleotides not matched to a gene: 9. This CDR3 spans 14 amino acids. The CDR3 region has the DNA TGTGCCACCTGCGACAGGGACGGCACCGGGGAGCTGTTTTTT. Its translation: CATCDRDGTGELFF.

This clone was recorded once. The chain couples TRBV2 to TRBJ2-2; D gene unclear. This CDR3 spans 12 amino acids. Trimming took 5 bases from V and 7 from J, leaving 8 bases between them. Germline V lookup: CDR1 SNHLY, CDR2 FYNNEI. The CDR3 reads CASSPPVGELFF. The CDR3 region has the DNA TGTGCCAGCAGTCCACCAGTCGGGGAGCTGTTTTTT.